The T cell receptor beta chain under discussion was sequenced for a study of early T cells in non-severe SARS-CoV-2 infection. Study as a whole: Bulk RNA isolated from unsorted whole blood underwent sequencing; chains were not paired.

J was trimmed by 2 bases and V by 0 bases; bases with no gene match: 2. Germline CDR1 SGDLS, CDR2 YYNGEE. This CDR3 is 15 amino acids long. Individual cDNA molecules received unique molecular identifiers. TCRdb reprocessed the 5' RACE reads with MiXCR, giving one entry per CDR3 protein. The table has around 110,000 distinct CDR3 sequences, roughly 10% seen once. This clonotype occurred a few times. Sequences were obtained from whole blood. The chain couples TRBV9 to TRBJ2-3, with 8 positions matching TRBD2. The TCR sequence derives from an adult who was a healthcare worker with PCR-confirmed SARS-CoV-2 infection or an uninfected control (not recorded which). CDR3 in amino acids: CASSVGSGITDTQYF. CDR3 DNA sequence: TGTGCCAGCAGCGTAGGTAGCGGGATCACAGATACGCAGTATTTT.